The entry that follows covers one T cell receptor (beta chain) sequence. The antigen is unknown. Primers: 60 Vbeta forward and 13 Jbeta reverse. The protocol was immunoSEQ multiplex PCR, while the TCRdb copy is restricted to in-frame clones and leaves out a portion. The data contain over 150,000 clones, under 85% of them singletons. This record belongs to a study of cytomegalovirus exposure and HLA in healthy donors. General observations from the study: A later analysis showed TCR association rates differing by HLA locus, peaking at DRB1 and lowest at HLA-C. Cytomegalovirus association was listed for 164 TCR beta chains. Usually a TCR sequence was rare, but some public TCRs were found in many donors.

Germline loops: CDR1 MNHEY, CDR2 SVGAGI. With V trimmed by 6 bases and J by 4 bases, 4 bases remained unmatched. The CDR3 length is 14 residues. This receptor was identified in a man aged 18 to 30 in good health and CMV-seronegative. The chain employs TRBV6-5 and TRBJ2-3; 10 positions agree with TRBD2. The sample comprised PBMCs. In DNA form, the CDR3 reads TGTGCCAGCAGCCCCAGCGGGGGGGCAGATACGCAGTATTTT. Its protein product is CASSPSGGADTQYF.